What follows are 27 T cell receptor beta chains derived from one specimen sequenced in a study of T-cell memory formation after mild COVID-19. TCRdb recomputed calls from the 5' RACE reads with MiXCR, one row per CDR3 protein. Among roughly 350,000 distinct CDR3 sequences, around 28% were seen once, and the ten largest hold about 13%. Sequenced material: PBMCs or a T cell subset sorted from them (not recorded which). These receptors were taken from an adult woman who had mild COVID-19 (a few samples of this study predate the infection). Cell type and time point are not known.

This chain joins TRBV4-3 and TRBJ2-1; D might be TRBD2 (5 bases). V dropped 0 bases and J dropped 6 bases, with 12 bases sitting between them. There are 15 residues in the CDR3. Germline lookup yields CDR1 LGHNA and CDR2 YSLEER. The CDR3 nucleotides are TGCGCCAGCAGCCAAGATACTAGTTTCCCCAATGAGCAGTTCTTC. Amino acids: CASSQDTSFPNEQFF.

This clonotype was seen a few times. The chain couples TRBV5-1 to TRBJ1-1; D unclear. CDR1 and CDR2 (germline): SGHRS, YFSETQ. This CDR3 comprises 15 residues. Trimming removed 2 bases from V and 4 bases from J, with 15 bases in between. CDR3 bases: TGCGCCAGCAGCTTAAATCCATTAGCGGGCACTGAAGCTTTCTTT. Translated: CASSLNPLAGTEAFF.

V is TRBV7-2 and J is TRBJ2-3; 9 bases are a match to TRBD2. The J segment lost 3 bases and the V segment lost 6 bases, leaving 4 bases of the junction unmatched. The CDR3 has 14 amino acids. Germline CDR1 and CDR2: SGHTA and FQGNSA. CDR3 DNA: TGTGCCAGCAGTTTCACTAGCGGGACAGATACGCAGTATTTT. Its translation is CASSFTSGTDTQYF.

There are a few counts of this clonotype. The chain combines TRBV5-1 with TRBJ2-1; TRBD1 matches at 7 bases. The CDR3 runs to 16 residues. After removal of 4 bases from V and 0 bases from J, the junction contained 7 bases not matched to a gene. Germline V CDR1 and CDR2: SGHRS, YFSETQ. The CDR3 DNA is TGCGCCAGCAGCCGGGACAGAACCTACTCCTACAATGAGCAGTTCTTC. The encoded protein is CASSRDRTYSYNEQFF.

The genes are TRBV7-9 and TRBJ2-7; TRBD2 agrees at 10 bases. The CDR3 runs 14 residues. V lost 3 bases and J lost 6; bases outside the gene matches: 5. CDR1 is SEHNR, CDR2 FQNEAQ, per germline (reference sequence). Here the CDR3 reads CASSLDGTSAEQYF. As DNA, the CDR3 is TGTGCCAGCAGCTTGGACGGGACTAGCGCCGAGCAGTACTTC.

The chain employs TRBV12-3 or TRBV12-4 and TRBJ1-5; 11 bases agree with TRBD1. The CDR3 has 15 residues. Trimming at V came to 4 bases and at J to 6 bases, leaving 5 bases not matched to a gene. The CDR3 coding sequence is TGTGCCAGCAGTTACCCGGGACAGGGGGGTCAGCCCCAGCATTTT. As protein: CASSYPGQGGQPQHF.

With respect to this clonotype: The junction differs from germline at one of its ends, possibly a read error. The chain is built from TRBV20-1 and TRBJ2-7, with D perhaps matching TRBD1 or TRBD2 (7 bases each). This CDR3 region has 13 residues. CDR1 is DFQATT, CDR2 SNEGSKA, per germline (reference sequence). CDR3 protein: CSARGLADYEQYF. Written as DNA, the CDR3 is TGCAGCGCTAGGGGGCTAGCGGACTACGAGCAGTACTTC.

In its sample, this clonotype was seen a few times. One end of the junction varies from germline; a read error may be responsible. J is TRBJ2-7 and V is TRBV24-1; D not certain. CDR3 size: 13 residues. The V gene's germline CDR1 is KGHDR and CDR2 SFDVKD. For the CDR3, the DNA is TGTGCCACCAGCGATCTCGGAGAGATCGGGTTGTGCTTC. Translated: CATSDLGEIGLCF.

This clonotype has a handful of counts. V and J are TRBV7-3 and TRBJ2-2; D uncertain. V was clipped by 4 bases and J by 0 bases, with 12 bases between them. Germline-derived CDR1 and CDR2 are SGHTA and FQGTGA. This CDR3 spans 16 amino acids. CDR3 sequence (DNA): TGTGCCAGCAGCTCCAGTCCGGTTACGAACACCGGGGAGCTGTTTTTT. This codes for CASSSSPVTNTGELFF.

V is TRBV20-1 and J is TRBJ1-1; maybe TRBD1 (6 bases). The CDR3 consists of 17 residues. CDR1 is DFQATT and CDR2 is SNEGSKA in the germline V gene (reference sequence). The V and J ends lost 1 base and 4 bases respectively, with 22 bases between them. CDR3 sequence reads: CSARGRGGGKLGTEAFF. The CDR3 region has the DNA TGCAGTGCTAGAGGCAGGGGAGGAGGGAAATTGGGCACTGAAGCTTTCTTT.

Concerning this clonotype: The conserved final phenylalanine or tryptophan is absent from the CDR3, which likely points to a read error. No DNA is shown, since the ends of the CDR3 on it are uncertain; the CDR3 is the one TCRdb lists. This CDR3 reads CASSSSGTGPQI. The chain uses TRBV11-2 and TRBJ2-7; TRBD1, the D gene given by the table, was not confirmed from the DNA. The CDR3 is made up of 12 amino acids, end residues included. The germline V gene has CDR1 SGHAT and CDR2 FQNNGV.

The chain employs TRBV21-1 and TRBJ1-1; TRBD1 is taken as the D call from the table, unchecked against the DNA. TRBV21-1 is shown as a pseudogene. This CDR3 has 15 amino acids. The CDR3 here is CASSKPTGGDTEAFF. CDR3 in DNA: TGTGCCAGCAGCAAACCTACAGGGGGAGACACTGAAGCTTTCTTT.

This clonotype was seen a few times. The V gene is TRBV24-1, the J gene TRBJ2-3; the match to TRBD2 covers 14 bases. The V segment lost 4 bases and the J segment 7 bases; nucleotides outside the gene matches: 6. Germline V gives CDR1 KGHDR, CDR2 SFDVKD. The CDR3 consists of 16 residues. This CDR3 is CATSEGTSGRGNTQYF. CDR3 nucleotide sequence: TGTGCCACCAGTGAGGGGACTAGCGGGAGAGGGAATACGCAGTATTTT.

The genes are TRBV5-6 and TRBJ2-7, with a tentative D call TRBD2 (6 bases). This CDR3 spans 16 amino acids. Trimming stripped 3 bases from V and 3 bases from J, with 19 bases between. In germline, CDR1 is SGHDT, CDR2 YYEEEE. The CDR3 DNA is TGTGCCAGCAGCTGGGGGACCGGCGGGACCGGCTACGAGCAGTACTTC. It translates to CASSWGTGGTGYEQYF. Variable domain in full (rest from reference TRBV5-6 and TRBJ2-7): DAGVTQSPTHLIKTRGQQVTLRCSPKSGHDTVSWYQQALGQGPQFIFQYYEEEERQRGNFPDRFSGHQFPNYSSELNVNALLLGDSALYLCASSWGTGGTGYEQYFGPGTRLTVT.

The chain combines TRBV12-3 or TRBV12-4 with TRBJ1-5; D gene unclear. CDR3 length: 12 residues. Trimming removed 6 bases at V and 9 bases at J, with 12 bases between. The DNA of the CDR3 is TGTGCCAGCAGACCGTCCTCAAGGCCCCAGCATTTT. Its protein product is CASRPSSRPQHF.

The genes are TRBV7-9 and TRBJ2-7; 9 bases agree with TRBD1. V lost 4 bases, J lost 5 bases, and 9 bases stayed unmatched. CDR1 SEHNR and CDR2 FQNEAQ come from the germline V gene (reference sequence). This CDR3 region has 15 residues. The CDR3 coding sequence is TGTGCCAGCAGCTCCCCCGGGACAGGGAGTAACGAGCAGTACTTC. Translating gives CASSSPGTGSNEQYF.

The CDR3 sequence: CASSIDWNWEQFF. In DNA, the CDR3 is TGTGCCAGTAGTATAGATTGGAACTGGGAGCAGTTCTTC. The chain combines TRBV19 with TRBJ2-1, with no clear D. Germline lookup yields CDR1 LNHDA and CDR2 SQIVND (reference sequence). The V and J ends lost 0 bases and 10 bases respectively, with 10 bases between them. This CDR3 is 13 amino acids long.

This clonotype came up a few times. The rearrangement links TRBV29-1 to TRBJ1-2, with a possible D match to TRBD1 (6 bases). Germline loops: CDR1 SQVTM, CDR2 ANQGSEA. V shed 1 base and J shed 4 bases, with 10 bases lying between them. The CDR3 has 13 residues. The CDR3 reads CSVEAGEGYGYTF. The CDR3, as DNA: TGCAGCGTTGAAGCAGGGGAGGGCTATGGCTACACCTTC.

V and J are TRBV4-2 and TRBJ1-2; no reliable D call. This CDR3 contains 16 residues. V was cut by 1 base and J by 4 bases, with 16 bases left in between. CDR1 and CDR2 from the germline V gene are LGHNA and YNFKEQ. The CDR3: CASSQVGVGGSYGYTF. The CDR3 DNA sequence: TGTGCCAGCAGCCAAGTTGGCGTCGGCGGAAGCTATGGCTACACCTTC.

This clonotype was seen a handful of times. This rearrangement joins TRBV5-6 to TRBJ2-1, with TRBD1 matching over 9 bases. V dropped 5 bases and J dropped 12; count of bases not matched to a gene: 15. This CDR3 has 15 amino acids. CDR1 is SGHDT and CDR2 is YYEEEE in the germline V gene. The CDR3 region has the DNA TGTGCCAGCAGTACACCGGGACAGGGTGCCGCGGGGCAGTTCTTC. It specifies CASSTPGQGAAGQFF. Using reference TRBV5-6 and TRBJ2-1 for the parts outside the CDR3, the full variable domain is DAGVTQSPTHLIKTRGQQVTLRCSPKSGHDTVSWYQQALGQGPQFIFQYYEEEERQRGNFPDRFSGHQFPNYSSELNVNALLLGDSALYLCASSTPGQGAAGQFFGPGTRLTVL.

This clonotype was seen more than once but under ten times. The chain uses TRBV12-3 or TRBV12-4 and TRBJ1-5; D remains ambiguous. V lost 7 bases and J lost 2, with 9 bases in between. The CDR3 runs 13 residues. The CDR3 protein is CASTWTGNQPQHF. CDR3 DNA sequence: TGTGCCAGCACTTGGACGGGCAATCAGCCCCAGCATTTT.

This chain joins TRBV12-3 or TRBV12-4 and TRBJ1-2; D is unresolved. The germline V and J ends were trimmed by 1 base and 4 bases, with 7 bases remaining between them. This CDR3 has 13 residues. Here the CDR3 reads CASSLGIGYGYTF. The DNA of the CDR3 is TGTGCCAGCAGTTTAGGTATAGGCTATGGCTACACCTTC.

The J gene is TRBJ2-7, the V gene TRBV30; TRBD1 is a possible D gene (6 bases). The length of the CDR3 is 17 residues. V lost 5 bases to trimming and J lost 4 bases, with 27 bases between them. Germline lookup yields CDR1 GTSNPN and CDR2 SVGIG (reference sequence). CDR3 sequence (DNA): TGTGCCTGGGCGACGTCAGGTAGGGGGTTCGACCGTTACGAGCAGTACTTC. Its translation: CAWATSGRGFDRYEQYF.

J is TRBJ1-2 and V is TRBV12-3 or TRBV12-4; D unresolved. This CDR3 contains 14 residues. V lost 1 base and J 7 bases, leaving 13 bases between the germline ends. The DNA of the CDR3 is TGTGCCAGCAGTTTAGGCGGGATGGGCGGTGGCTACACCTTC. This translates into CASSLGGMGGGYTF.

The chain recombines TRBV10-3 with TRBJ2-7; D possibly corresponds to TRBD2 (6 bases). CDR1 ENHRY and CDR2 SYGVKD come from the germline V gene. The CDR3 covers 12 residues. Trimming stripped 5 bases from V and 5 bases from J, with 10 bases between. The CDR3 reads CAISTSTDEQYF. As DNA, the CDR3 is TGTGCCATCAGTACTAGCACCGACGAGCAGTACTTC.

This chain joins TRBV2 and TRBJ2-5; TRBD1 agrees at 9 bases. Losses at the gene ends were 6 bases for V and 2 bases for J; bases not matched to a gene: 7. The germline V gene encodes CDR1 SNHLY and CDR2 FYNNEI. CDR3 length equals 15 residues. The CDR3 here is CASRYGTGRQETQYF. For the CDR3, the DNA is TGTGCCAGCAGATATGGGACAGGGAGGCAAGAGACCCAGTACTTC. Complete variable domain (other parts from reference TRBV2 and TRBJ2-5): EPEVTQTPSHQVTQMGQEVILRCVPISNHLYFYWYRQILGQKVEFLVSFYNNEISEKSEIFDDQFSVERPDGSNFTLKIRSTKLEDSAMYFCASRYGTGRQETQYFGPGTRLLVL.

The chain carries TRBV12-3 or TRBV12-4 and TRBJ2-5; the D is unclear. V shed 6 bases and J shed 1 base, with 12 bases lying between them. This CDR3 region has 14 residues. The CDR3 DNA reads as TGTGCCAGCAGACCCGGACGGAGCCAAGAGACCCAGTACTTC. Protein: CASRPGRSQETQYF.